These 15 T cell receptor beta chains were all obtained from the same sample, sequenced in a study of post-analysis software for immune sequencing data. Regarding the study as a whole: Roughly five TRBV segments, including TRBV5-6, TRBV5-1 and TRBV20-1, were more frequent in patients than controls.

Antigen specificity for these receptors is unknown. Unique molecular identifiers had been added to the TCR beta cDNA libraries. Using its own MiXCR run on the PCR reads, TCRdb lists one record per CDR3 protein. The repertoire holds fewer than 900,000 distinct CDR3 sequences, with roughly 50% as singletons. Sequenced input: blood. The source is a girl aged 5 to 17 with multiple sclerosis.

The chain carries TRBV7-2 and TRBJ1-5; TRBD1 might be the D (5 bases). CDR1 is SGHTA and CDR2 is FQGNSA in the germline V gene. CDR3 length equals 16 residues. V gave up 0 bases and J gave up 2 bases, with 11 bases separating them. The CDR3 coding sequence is TGTGCCAGCAGCTTAGCGCGTAGGGGCGGCAATCAGCCCCAGCATTTT. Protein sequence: CASSLARRGGNQPQHF.

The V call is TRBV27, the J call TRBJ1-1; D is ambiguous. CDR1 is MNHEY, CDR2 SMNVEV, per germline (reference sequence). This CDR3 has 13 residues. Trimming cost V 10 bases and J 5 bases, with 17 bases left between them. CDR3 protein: CATHTTLGTEAFF. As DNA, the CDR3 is TGTGCCACCCACACTACCCTAGGGACTGAAGCTTTCTTT.

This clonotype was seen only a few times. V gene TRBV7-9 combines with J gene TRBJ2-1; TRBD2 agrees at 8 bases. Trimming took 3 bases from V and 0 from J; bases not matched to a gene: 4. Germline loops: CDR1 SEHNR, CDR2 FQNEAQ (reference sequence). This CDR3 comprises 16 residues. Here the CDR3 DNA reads TGTGCCAGCAGCTTTGCGGGGGGAAGCTCCTACAATGAGCAGTTCTTC. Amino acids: CASSFAGGSSYNEQFF.

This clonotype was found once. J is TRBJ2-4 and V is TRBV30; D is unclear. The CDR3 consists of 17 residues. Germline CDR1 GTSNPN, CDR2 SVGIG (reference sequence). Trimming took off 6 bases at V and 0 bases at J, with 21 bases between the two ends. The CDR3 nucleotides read TGTGCCTGTGTAGGACCCAGCGTGGGGATAGCCAAAAACATTCAGTACTTC. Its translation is CACVGPSVGIAKNIQYF. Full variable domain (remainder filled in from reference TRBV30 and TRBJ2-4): SQTIHQWPATLVQPVGSPLSLECTVEGTSNPNLYWYRQAAGRGLQLLFYSVGIGQISSEVPQNLSASRPQDRQFILSSKKLLLSDSGFYLCACVGPSVGIAKNIQYFGAGTRLSVL.

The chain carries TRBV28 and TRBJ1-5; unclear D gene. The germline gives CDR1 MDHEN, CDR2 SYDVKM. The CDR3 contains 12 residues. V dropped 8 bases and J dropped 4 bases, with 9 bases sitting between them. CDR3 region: CASAGANQPQHF. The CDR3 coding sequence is TGTGCCAGCGCAGGCGCGAATCAGCCCCAGCATTTT. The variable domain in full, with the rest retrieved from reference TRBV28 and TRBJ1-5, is DVKVTQSSRYLVKRTGEKVFLECVQDMDHENMFWYRQDPGLGLRLIYFSYDVKMKEKGDIPEGYSVSREKKERFSLILESASTNQTSMYLCASAGANQPQHFGDGTRLSIL.

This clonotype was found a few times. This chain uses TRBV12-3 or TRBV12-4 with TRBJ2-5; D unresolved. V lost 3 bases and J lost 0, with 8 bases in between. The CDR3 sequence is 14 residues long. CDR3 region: CASSFEADQETQYF. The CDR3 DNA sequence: TGTGCCAGCAGTTTCGAGGCTGACCAAGAGACCCAGTACTTC.

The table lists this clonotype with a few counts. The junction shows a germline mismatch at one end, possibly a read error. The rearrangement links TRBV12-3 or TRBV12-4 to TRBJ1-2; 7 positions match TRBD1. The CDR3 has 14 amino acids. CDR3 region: CASSPGQFIYGYIF. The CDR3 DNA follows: TGTGCCAGCAGCCCGGGACAGTTTATCTATGGCTACATCTTC.

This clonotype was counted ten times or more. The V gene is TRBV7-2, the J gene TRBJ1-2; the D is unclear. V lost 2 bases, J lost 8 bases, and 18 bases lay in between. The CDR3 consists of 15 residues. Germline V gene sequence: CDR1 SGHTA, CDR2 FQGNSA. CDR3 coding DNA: TGTGCCAGCAGCTTAAACGGTGGGAACTCTGGGGGCTACACCTTC. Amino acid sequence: CASSLNGGNSGGYTF.

In DNA form, the CDR3 reads TGTGCCAGCAGTTTAGGGGCAGTCTCTGGGGCCAACGTCCTGACTTTC. This translates into CASSLGAVSGANVLTF. This chain connects TRBV12-3 or TRBV12-4 to TRBJ2-6; the D is unclear. The V gene lost 1 base and the J gene lost 0 bases, with 7 bases spanning the gap. The CDR3 runs 16 residues.

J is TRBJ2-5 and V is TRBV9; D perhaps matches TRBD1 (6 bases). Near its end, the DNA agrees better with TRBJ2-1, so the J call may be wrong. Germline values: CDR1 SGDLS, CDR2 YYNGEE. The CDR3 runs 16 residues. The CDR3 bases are TGTGCCAGCAGCGTAGAGGCAGGGGAGTACCAAGAGACCCAGTTCTTC. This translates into CASSVEAGEYQETQFF.

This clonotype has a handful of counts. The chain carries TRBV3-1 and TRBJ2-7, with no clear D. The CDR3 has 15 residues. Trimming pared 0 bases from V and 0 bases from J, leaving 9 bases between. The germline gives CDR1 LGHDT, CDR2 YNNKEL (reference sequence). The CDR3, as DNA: TGTGCCAGCAGCCAAGATGGTGCACCCTCCTACGAGCAGTACTTC. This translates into CASSQDGAPSYEQYF.

Here the CDR3 DNA reads TGTGCCAGCAGTTTCGGTGGGCGAGAGCAGTACTTC. Protein product: CASSFGGREQYF. The rearrangement uses TRBV28 and TRBJ2-7; D not certain. The germline V gene encodes CDR1 MDHEN and CDR2 SYDVKM. The V gene lost 3 bases and the J gene lost 7 bases, with 10 bases spanning the gap. CDR3 length equals 12 residues.

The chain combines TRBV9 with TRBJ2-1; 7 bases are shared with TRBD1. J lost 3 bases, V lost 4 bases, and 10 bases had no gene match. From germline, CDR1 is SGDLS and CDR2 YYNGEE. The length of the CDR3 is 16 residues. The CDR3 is CASSIVGQGDYNEQFF. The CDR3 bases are TGTGCCAGCAGCATAGTCGGGCAGGGGGACTACAATGAGCAGTTCTTC.

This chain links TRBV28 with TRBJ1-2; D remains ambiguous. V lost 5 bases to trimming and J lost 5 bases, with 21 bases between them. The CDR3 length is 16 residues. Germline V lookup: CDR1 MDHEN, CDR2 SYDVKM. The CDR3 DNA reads TGTGCCAGCAGTCCTGACGGGGAGGGTCGGCAGTATGGCTACACCTTC. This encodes CASSPDGEGRQYGYTF.

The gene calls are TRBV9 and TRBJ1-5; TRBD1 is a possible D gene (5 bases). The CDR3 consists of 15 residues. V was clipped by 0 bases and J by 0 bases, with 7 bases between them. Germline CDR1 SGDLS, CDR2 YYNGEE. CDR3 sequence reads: CASSVEGDSNQPQHF. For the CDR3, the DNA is TGTGCCAGCAGCGTAGAAGGGGATAGCAATCAGCCCCAGCATTTT.